This passage covers 18 T cell receptor beta chains from one sample sequenced in a study of blood T cell repertoires in COVID-19. Measured with immunoSEQ multiplex PCR; TCRdb has only the in-frame clones, and not every one. The data contain about 190,000 clones, 75% to 90% of them singletons. Material for sequencing was peripheral blood. These receptors were collected from a man between 60 and 75 years old with acute or convalescent COVID-19.

The V and J genes are TRBV6-1 and TRBJ2-4; TRBD2 matches at 14 bases. Looked up from germline, CDR1 is MNHNS and CDR2 is SASEGT. V shed 0 bases and J 0 bases; nucleotides not matched to a gene: 4. The CDR3 runs to 19 residues. The CDR3: CASSEAGLAGAIAKNIQYF. The CDR3 DNA reads as TGTGCCAGCAGTGAAGCGGGACTAGCGGGGGCCATAGCCAAAAACATTCAGTACTTC.

As to this clone: This CDR3 is also generated by other DNA sequences in the sample. The gene calls are TRBV6-5 and TRBJ1-5; no reliable D call. The CDR3 consists of 13 residues. From germline, CDR1 is MNHEY and CDR2 SVGAGI. The V end was cut by 0 bases, the J end by 6 bases, with 6 bases between. The CDR3 region has the DNA TGTGCCAGCAGTTACTCGCGTGGTCAGCCCCAGCATTTT. Translating it yields CASSYSRGQPQHF.

This clone was observed a handful of times. The genes are TRBV24-1 and TRBJ2-1, with 8 positions matching TRBD2. Losses at the gene ends were 3 bases for V and 3 bases for J; bases not matched to a gene: 9. This CDR3 is built from 17 residues. Germline values: CDR1 KGHDR, CDR2 SFDVKD. CDR3 bases: TGTGCCACCAGTGATCCCTTCGATACTAGCGGCTACAATGAGCAGTTCTTC. Translated, it gives CATSDPFDTSGYNEQFF.

V usage is TRBV7-8 and J usage is TRBJ1-5; no firm D call. Germline CDR1 is SGHVS and CDR2 is FQNEAQ. CDR3 length equals 14 residues. With 2 bases removed from V and 5 bases from J, the gap between germline ends came to 10 bases. The CDR3 nucleotides read TGTGCCAGCAGCTTAAGATCGCGGGATCAGCCCCAGCATTTT. The encoded protein is CASSLRSRDQPQHF.

This chain uses TRBV9 with TRBJ2-7, with 9 nucleotides matching TRBD2. The CDR3 is 15 residues long. From germline, CDR1 is SGDLS and CDR2 YYNGEE. V lost 4 bases to trimming and J lost 2 bases; unmatched junction nucleotides: 7. CDR3 loop: CASSPVAGAPYEQYF. The CDR3 DNA is TGTGCCAGCAGCCCCGTAGCGGGAGCTCCCTACGAGCAGTACTTC.

The V and J genes are TRBV7-9 and TRBJ1-2, with D unresolved. Germline V gene data show CDR1 as SEHNR and CDR2 as FQNEAQ (reference sequence). There are 13 residues in the CDR3. V was trimmed by 10 bases and J by 2 bases, leaving 14 bases between them. The CDR3 reads CATPTEPNYGYTF. The CDR3, as DNA: TGTGCCACTCCCACGGAGCCCAACTATGGCTACACCTTC. Variable domain in full (rest from reference TRBV7-9 and TRBJ1-2): DTGVSQNPRHKITKRGQNVTFRCDPISEHNRLYWYRQTLGQGPEFLTYFQNEAQLEKSRLLSDRFSAERPKGSFSTLEIQRTEQGDSAMYLCATPTEPNYGYTFGSGTRLTVV.

This chain joins TRBV7-3 and TRBJ1-1; D not certain. With 2 bases removed from V and 2 bases from J, the gap between germline ends came to 6 bases. CDR1 SGHTA and CDR2 FQGTGA come from the germline V gene. This CDR3 has 13 amino acids. The CDR3 region is CASSLLANTEAFF. CDR3 in DNA: TGTGCCAGCAGCTTATTGGCAAACACTGAAGCTTTCTTT.

This rearrangement joins TRBV7-3 to TRBJ2-2; D gene unclear. The CDR3 is 14 amino acids. V lost 1 base, J lost 3 bases, and 6 bases lay in between. The germline V gene encodes CDR1 SGHTA and CDR2 FQGTGA. CDR3 in amino acids: CASSLNTYTGELFF. For the CDR3, the DNA is TGTGCCAGCAGCTTAAACACGTACACCGGGGAGCTGTTTTTT.

The rearrangement uses TRBV6-4 and TRBJ2-7, with TRBD2 matching over 11 bases. Germline V gene lookup returns CDR1 MRHNA and CDR2 SNTAGT. The CDR3 covers 16 residues. Trimming removed 2 bases from V and 2 bases from J; junction bases left unmatched: 5. CDR3 DNA: TGTGCCAGCAGTGACCCTCTAGCGGGAGGTCCCTACGAGCAGTACTTC. Protein sequence: CASSDPLAGGPYEQYF.

The V and J genes are TRBV6-5 and TRBJ1-4; D might be TRBD1 (5 bases). From germline, CDR1 is MNHEY and CDR2 SVGAGI. This CDR3 is built from 12 residues. V was cut by 8 bases and J by 8 bases, with 12 bases left in between. The CDR3 DNA reads TGTGCCAGCCGAAGGGGTTCGGAAAAACTGTTTTTT. This translates into CASRRGSEKLFF.

The chain's CDR3 is CASSRVPGRTDTQYF. DNA for the CDR3: TGTGCCAGCAGTCGGGTCCCGGGGAGGACAGATACGCAGTATTTT. V gene TRBV28 combines with J gene TRBJ2-3; possible D gene TRBD2, 6 bases. The V end was cut by 5 bases, the J end by 3 bases, with 15 bases between. This CDR3 comprises 15 residues. Germline V lookup: CDR1 MDHEN, CDR2 SYDVKM.

The V call is TRBV9, the J call TRBJ2-7; TRBD2 aligns across 9 bases. The CDR3 spans 15 residues. Germline CDR1 is SGDLS and CDR2 is YYNGEE. J lost 3 bases, V lost 0 bases, and 4 bases had no gene match. CDR3 protein: CASSVGVAGDYEQYF. The CDR3 DNA sequence: TGTGCCAGCAGCGTAGGGGTAGCGGGGGACTACGAGCAGTACTTC.

This chain's CDR3 is CASSAATADTQYF. CDR3 DNA sequence: TGTGCCAGCAGTGCCGCGACAGCAGATACGCAGTATTTT. The rearrangement joins TRBV6-4 to TRBJ2-3; a possible D gene is TRBD1 (5 bases). Germline loops: CDR1 MRHNA, CDR2 SNTAGT. The V end was cut by 4 bases, the J end by 4 bases, with 9 bases between. The CDR3 covers 13 residues.

The table lists this clone with a few counts. In the same sample, other DNA sequences code for this CDR3. The chain has TRBV19 and TRBJ2-5; 9 bases match TRBD1. There are 15 residues in the CDR3. The germline V gene encodes CDR1 LNHDA and CDR2 SQIVND (reference sequence). V was pared by 9 bases and J by 5 bases, with 13 bases of the junction left unmatched. The CDR3 sequence: CASDASTGGSETQYF. For the CDR3, the DNA is TGTGCCAGCGACGCATCCACAGGGGGCTCGGAGACCCAGTACTTC.

The sample holds one count of this clone. The V and J genes are TRBV24-1 and TRBJ2-3, with no clear D. The V gene's germline CDR1 is KGHDR and CDR2 SFDVKD. The CDR3 covers 15 residues. Trimming took off 4 bases at V and 1 base at J, with 11 bases between the two ends. This CDR3 is CATSDSMTRTDTQYF. CDR3 DNA: TGTGCCACCAGTGACTCGATGACACGCACAGATACGCAGTATTTT.

The gene calls are TRBV11-1 and TRBJ1-6, with TRBD1 identical over 8 bases. Looked up from germline, CDR1 is SGHAT and CDR2 is FQDESV (reference sequence). The trim removed 4 bases at V and 9 bases at J, leaving 11 bases unmatched. This CDR3 is built from 16 residues. CDR3 coding DNA: TGTGCCAGCAGCTCCAGGACAGGGAGTCTCTCTTCACCCCTCCACTTT. It encodes CASSSRTGSLSSPLHF.

This clone occurred once. The chain recombines TRBV6-5 with TRBJ2-1; 10 bases fit TRBD2. This CDR3 is built from 15 residues. Germline CDR1 is MNHEY and CDR2 is SVGAGI. The junction had 7 bases not matched to a gene; V was cut back by 7 bases and J by 4 bases. The CDR3 loop reads CASIRTSGPYNEQFF. The CDR3 DNA reads as TGTGCCAGCATTCGGACTAGCGGACCTTACAATGAGCAGTTCTTC.

The genes are TRBV5-1 and TRBJ2-7; possible D gene TRBD1, 6 bases. V was shortened by 4 bases and J by 0 bases, with 14 bases between the two germline ends. CDR1 and CDR2 from the germline V gene are SGHRS and YFSETQ. The CDR3 runs to 15 residues. This chain's CDR3 is CASSIQGASSYEQYF. The CDR3 region has the DNA TGCGCCAGCAGCATACAGGGCGCGAGCTCCTACGAGCAGTACTTC.